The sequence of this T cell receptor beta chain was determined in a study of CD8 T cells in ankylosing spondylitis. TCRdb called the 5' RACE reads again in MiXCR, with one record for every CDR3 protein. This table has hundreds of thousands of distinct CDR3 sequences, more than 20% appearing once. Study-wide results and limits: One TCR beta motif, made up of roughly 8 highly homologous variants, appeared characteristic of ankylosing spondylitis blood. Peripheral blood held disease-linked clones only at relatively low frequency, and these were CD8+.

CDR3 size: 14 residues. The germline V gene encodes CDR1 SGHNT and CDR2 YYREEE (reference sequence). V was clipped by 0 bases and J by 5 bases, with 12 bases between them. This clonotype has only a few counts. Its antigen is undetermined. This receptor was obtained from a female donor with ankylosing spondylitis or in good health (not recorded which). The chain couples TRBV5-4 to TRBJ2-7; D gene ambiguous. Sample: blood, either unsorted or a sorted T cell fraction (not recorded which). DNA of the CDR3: TGTGCCAGCAGCTTGGACGGTCTAAAGAACGAGCAGTACTTC. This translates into CASSLDGLKNEQYF.